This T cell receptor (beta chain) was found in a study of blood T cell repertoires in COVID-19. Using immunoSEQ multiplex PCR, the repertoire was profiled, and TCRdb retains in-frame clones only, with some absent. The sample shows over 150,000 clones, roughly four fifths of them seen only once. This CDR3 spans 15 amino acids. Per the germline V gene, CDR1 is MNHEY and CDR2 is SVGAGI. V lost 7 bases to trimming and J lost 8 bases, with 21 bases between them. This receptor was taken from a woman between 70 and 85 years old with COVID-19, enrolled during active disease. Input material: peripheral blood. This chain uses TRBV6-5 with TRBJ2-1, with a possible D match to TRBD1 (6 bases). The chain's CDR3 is CASTAPGPGGHEQFF. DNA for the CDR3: TGTGCCAGCACCGCCCCGGGCCCTGGGGGCCATGAGCAGTTCTTC.